Listed here is a single T cell receptor (beta chain). Its target is unknown. The data are from a study of blood T cells in healthy people across ages. Study-wide points: Conclusively comparing naive with antigen-experienced cells was impossible with unsorted PBMCs.

A J-beta primer mix and a sample-barcoded 5' primer were used in a second PCR of roughly 7 to 12 cycles. Every cDNA was tagged by a template-switch adaptor with 12 random nucleotides. The yield of each sample was at least 2.5 million CDR3-containing paired-end reads. MiXCR was run by TCRdb on the 5' RACE reads, yielding one entry per CDR3 protein. The repertoire holds approximately 690,000 distinct CDR3 sequences, with roughly two fifths as singletons. This receptor was taken from an elderly man in good health. Sequencing was performed on blood.

The CDR3 loop is CATSDLLAGGEQFF. The CDR3 DNA sequence: TGTGCCACCAGTGACCTACTAGCGGGAGGTGAGCAGTTCTTC. The J gene is TRBJ2-1, the V gene TRBV24-1, with 12 bases lining up with TRBD2. The germline CDR1 and CDR2 sequences are KGHDR and SFDVKD. The V and J ends lost 4 bases and 9 bases, in that order; junction bases with no gene match: 3. This CDR3 spans 14 amino acids.